These 29 T cell receptor beta chains were sequenced from one sample in a study of blood T cell repertoires in COVID-19 (dated by TCRdb to 2018 to 2021). The library was made by the immunoSEQ multiplex PCR assay. The table comes from immuneACCESS by way of TCRdb, which keeps in-frame sequences with V and J called. Part of the clones is missing from these tables; in studies checked, under half for an unresolved V gene and the rest for unknown reasons. The sample profile shows 97,000 or so clones; roughly 80% of them were found once. Together, the top ten hold 11% of the sample. Sequenced input: peripheral blood. Receptors originate from a man between 65 and 85 years old with active or convalescent COVID-19.

V gene TRBV28 combines with J gene TRBJ2-1, with 7 nucleotides matching TRBD2. Per germline, CDR1 MDHEN and CDR2 SYDVKM. Trimming took 1 base from V and 9 from J; bases not matched to a gene: 3. The CDR3 extends over 13 amino acids. The CDR3 nucleotides are TGTGCCAGCAGTTTATCCGGGAGGAGTGAGCAGTTCTTC. Its translation is CASSLSGRSEQFF.

CDR3 protein: CASSSGSGGYNEQFF. In DNA form, the CDR3 reads TGTGCCAGCAGCAGCGGTAGCGGGGGCTACAATGAGCAGTTCTTC. This chain uses TRBV6-5 with TRBJ2-1, with TRBD2 matching over 9 bases. The CDR3 loop spans 15 amino acids. J was trimmed by 3 bases and V by 6 bases; bases with no gene match: 6. CDR1 MNHEY and CDR2 SVGAGI come from the germline V gene.

The chain is built from TRBV28 and TRBJ1-2; D perhaps matches TRBD1 (5 bases). Trimming stripped 8 bases from V and 5 bases from J, with 12 bases between. This CDR3 comprises 12 residues. CDR1 is MDHEN and CDR2 is SYDVKM in the germline V gene. The DNA for the CDR3 is TGTGCCAGCGCAGGGTCCGGTTATGGCTACACCTTC. Translation: CASAGSGYGYTF.

In its sample, this clone was seen a few times. The rearrangement uses TRBV5-1 and TRBJ2-7, with 11 bases aligning to TRBD2. V dropped 5 bases and J dropped 4; count of bases not matched to a gene: 5. The CDR3 sequence is 14 residues long. Looked up from germline, CDR1 is SGHRS and CDR2 is YFSETQ. The CDR3 DNA reads as TGCGCCAGCAGGGAAAGACTAGCGGGGTACGAGCAGTACTTC. Its protein is CASRERLAGYEQYF.

The V gene is TRBV6-5, the J gene TRBJ2-2; weak D call: TRBD1 (6 bases). V was pared by 8 bases and J by 1 base, with 8 bases between. The CDR3 spans 13 residues. Germline V CDR1 and CDR2: MNHEY, SVGAGI. The CDR3 nucleotides are TGTGCCAGCCCGGGACAGAACACCGGGGAGCTGTTTTTT. It codes for CASPGQNTGELFF.

The rearrangement uses TRBV10-3 and TRBJ1-1; TRBD1 matches 7 bases. V was clipped by 10 bases and J by 1 base; unmatched bases: 6. The V gene's germline CDR1 is ENHRY and CDR2 SYGVKD. The CDR3 has 13 amino acids. The CDR3 DNA reads TGTGCCACCATACAGGGGCAGAACACTGAAGCTTTCTTT. Its translation is CATIQGQNTEAFF.

The chain uses TRBV9 and TRBJ2-3, with 10 bases lining up with TRBD1. V lost 2 bases, J lost 1 base, and 1 base stayed unmatched. Germline V gives CDR1 SGDLS, CDR2 YYNGEE. This CDR3 has 15 residues. The chain's CDR3 is CASSVGTGGTDTQYF. CDR3 nucleotides: TGTGCCAGCAGCGTGGGGACAGGGGGCACAGATACGCAGTATTTT.

This clone appeared a few times. The rearrangement uses TRBV4-2 and TRBJ2-7, with TRBD1 as a possible D gene (5 bases). This CDR3 region has 14 residues. V was pared by 0 bases and J by 5 bases, with 11 bases between. Germline V lookup: CDR1 LGHNA, CDR2 YNFKEQ. The CDR3, as DNA: TGTGCCAGCAGCCAAGACAGGGCCTCGGACGAGCAGTACTTC. Its protein product is CASSQDRASDEQYF.

The chain uses TRBV4-3 and TRBJ2-2; D remains unclear. The length of the CDR3 is 14 residues. Trimming shortened V by 0 bases and J by 6 bases, and 8 bases separated the two germline ends. Per germline, CDR1 LGHNA and CDR2 YSLEER. The CDR3: CASSQDRRPGELFF. CDR3 coding DNA: TGCGCCAGCAGCCAAGATAGGAGACCCGGGGAGCTGTTTTTT.

This chain links TRBV25-1 with TRBJ1-1, with 10 bases lining up with TRBD1. In germline, CDR1 is MGHDK, CDR2 SYGVNS. V dropped 4 bases and J dropped 5; count of bases not matched to a gene: 1. CDR3 length equals 13 residues. In DNA, the CDR3 is TGTGCCAGCAGTGGGACAGGGGGGACTGAAGCTTTCTTT. It is translated as CASSGTGGTEAFF.

This chain connects TRBV30 to TRBJ1-5; D is undetermined. With 4 bases removed from V and 4 bases from J, the gap between germline ends came to 8 bases. This CDR3 contains 12 residues. Germline V gene data show CDR1 as GTSNPN and CDR2 as SVGIG (reference sequence). CDR3 region: CAWNRENQPQHF. In DNA, the CDR3 is TGTGCCTGGAATAGAGAAAATCAGCCCCAGCATTTT.

This clone was recorded once. The chain combines TRBV9 with TRBJ1-4; 8 positions match TRBD1. Trimming at V came to 4 bases and at J to 3 bases, leaving 11 bases not matched to a gene. Per the germline V gene, CDR1 is SGDLS and CDR2 is YYNGEE. This CDR3 spans 17 amino acids. The CDR3 spells CASSPRQGKTSNEKLFF. The DNA of the CDR3 is TGTGCCAGCAGCCCTCGACAGGGGAAGACGTCTAATGAAAAACTGTTTTTT.

The chain carries TRBV7-8 and TRBJ1-1; possible D gene TRBD1, 5 bases. The CDR3 has 15 residues. V was clipped by 5 bases and J by 3 bases, with 16 bases between them. Germline V gives CDR1 SGHVS, CDR2 FQNEAQ. CDR3: CASSKTAPGDTEAFF. CDR3 DNA sequence: TGTGCCAGCAGCAAGACAGCCCCTGGGGACACTGAAGCTTTCTTT.

This chain links TRBV10-2 with TRBJ2-5, with a tentative D call TRBD2 (5 bases). V lost 4 bases and J lost 5, with 11 bases in between. CDR3 size: 13 residues. Germline V gene data show CDR1 as WSHSY and CDR2 as SAAADI. CDR3 in amino acids: CASSVTRGETQYF. The CDR3 DNA reads as TGCGCCAGCAGTGTGACCCGCGGGGAGACCCAGTACTTC.

The V gene is TRBV3-1 (or the pseudogene TRBV3-2), the J gene TRBJ2-5, with D possibly TRBD2 on 6 matching bases. The V gene's germline CDR1 is LGHDT and CDR2 YNNKEL (reference sequence). With 0 bases removed from V and 8 bases from J, the gap between germline ends came to 16 bases. The CDR3 loop spans 15 amino acids. In nucleotides, the CDR3 is TGTGCCAGCAGCCAAGATCTTGTAATCGGGGGAACCCAGTACTTC. Translated: CASSQDLVIGGTQYF.

The V and J genes are TRBV20-1 and TRBJ2-3; D remains unclear. Germline CDR1 and CDR2: DFQATT and SNEGSKA (reference sequence). The CDR3 extends over 13 amino acids. V lost 3 bases and J 5 bases, leaving 12 bases between the germline ends. The CDR3 nucleotides are TGCAGTGCTAGTCAGGCTGATGAAGATACGCAGTATTTT. Its translation is CSASQADEDTQYF.

This clone was counted between two and nine times. The chain employs TRBV3-1 (or the pseudogene TRBV3-2) and TRBJ1-1; D might be TRBD1 (5 bases). CDR1 LGHDT and CDR2 YNNKEL come from the germline V gene (reference sequence). This CDR3 is built from 14 residues. V shed 1 base and J shed 10 bases, with 16 bases lying between them. The CDR3 nucleotides are TGTGCCAGCAGCCAAGTCGGCAGGGTGGGTATAGCTTTCTTT. This sequence encodes CASSQVGRVGIAFF.

The CDR3 loop reads CATSDPPVMYRSNYGYTF. Written as DNA, the CDR3 is TGTGCCACCAGCGACCCACCTGTCATGTACAGGTCTAACTATGGCTACACCTTC. The genes are TRBV15 and TRBJ1-2; D might be TRBD1 (5 bases). Germline V gene lookup returns CDR1 LNHNV and CDR2 YYDKDF (reference sequence). This CDR3 region has 18 residues. V was trimmed by 5 bases and J by 0 bases, leaving 22 bases between them.

The chain carries TRBV2 and TRBJ1-2, with 8 nucleotides matching TRBD1. The CDR3 loop spans 16 amino acids. Germline V gives CDR1 SNHLY, CDR2 FYNNEI. V lost 5 bases, J lost 4 bases, and 12 bases stayed unmatched. The CDR3 nucleotides read TGTGCCAGCAGTCCGAACCGGGACAGGCCCGCCTATGGCTACACCTTC. Its protein is CASSPNRDRPAYGYTF.

V and J are TRBV29-1 and TRBJ2-7; possible D gene TRBD1, 6 bases. The CDR3 runs 16 residues. Germline V gene sequence: CDR1 SQVTM, CDR2 ANQGSEA. Deletions cut 1 base from V and 2 bases from J, with 18 bases between. The CDR3 bases are TGCAGCGTTGAAGCCCTCACCCCGACAGGACCCTACGAGCAGTACTTC. Protein sequence: CSVEALTPTGPYEQYF.

The chain links TRBV7-9 to TRBJ2-5; 7 bases are shared with TRBD2. The CDR3 is 15 amino acids. Trimming cost V 2 bases and J 2 bases; bases outside gene matches: 5. Germline V CDR1 and CDR2: SEHNR, FQNEAQ (reference sequence). The DNA of the CDR3 is TGTGCCAGCAGCTTAAGGCTAGCGGAGCAAGAGACCCAGTACTTC. Protein: CASSLRLAEQETQYF.

The CDR3 loop is CASSRMEGQANTGELFF. The CDR3, as DNA: TGTGCCAGCAGCCGAATGGAAGGACAAGCGAACACCGGGGAGCTGTTTTTT. The chain recombines TRBV7-8 with TRBJ2-2; perhaps TRBD1 as D (5 bases). Trimming left V 5 bases short and J 0 bases short, with 16 bases between. Germline-derived CDR1 and CDR2 are SGHVS and FQNEAQ. The CDR3 runs to 17 residues.

This chain uses TRBV3-1 (or the pseudogene TRBV3-2) with TRBJ1-5, with D perhaps matching TRBD1 (5 bases). The CDR3 consists of 14 residues. The V gene lost 0 bases and the J gene lost 7 bases, with 10 bases spanning the gap. Germline-derived CDR1 and CDR2 are LGHDT and YNNKEL (reference sequence). The CDR3 nucleotides read TGTGCCAGCAGCCAAGATCCAGGGATACAGCCCCAGCATTTT. Translation gives CASSQDPGIQPQHF.

The chain carries TRBV2 and TRBJ1-2, with 8 positions matching TRBD1. The trim removed 8 bases at V and 4 bases at J, leaving 15 bases unmatched. The germline CDR1 and CDR2 sequences are SNHLY and FYNNEI. This CDR3 comprises 16 residues. CDR3 in amino acids: CASRSQLGQGSYGYTF. For the CDR3, the DNA is TGTGCCAGCCGGTCGCAACTCGGACAGGGCTCCTATGGCTACACCTTC.

J is TRBJ2-2 and V is TRBV27; TRBD1 is a possible D gene (6 bases). There are 17 residues in the CDR3. Germline V gives CDR1 MNHEY, CDR2 SMNVEV (reference sequence). V lost 5 bases, J lost 0 bases, and 16 bases lay in between. The CDR3 reads CASSPRITGSNTGELFF. For the CDR3, the DNA is TGTGCCAGCAGTCCCCGAATCACAGGGTCGAACACCGGGGAGCTGTTTTTT.

This chain joins TRBV11-3 and TRBJ2-5, with 10 bases matching TRBD2. The CDR3 is made up of 14 amino acids. V lost 5 bases to trimming and J lost 5 bases; unmatched junction nucleotides: 5. Germline CDR1 and CDR2: SGHNT and YENEEA. The CDR3 region has the DNA TGTGCCAGCAGCCGACTAGCGGGCGGGGAGACCCAGTACTTC. Its protein product is CASSRLAGGETQYF.

A few counts support this clone. The chain couples TRBV7-9 to TRBJ1-6; 7 nucleotides agree with TRBD1. The CDR3 extends over 13 amino acids. In germline, CDR1 is SEHNR, CDR2 FQNEAQ (reference sequence). Unmatched junction bases numbered 10, after V lost 5 bases and J lost 15 bases. In DNA, the CDR3 is TGTGCCAGCAGCACTCGGACAGGCCCGGACCTCCACTTT. Protein: CASSTRTGPDLHF.

The CDR3 DNA reads TGTGCCAGCAGCCAAGGTGCACTCGAGACCCAGTACTTC. Protein: CASSQGALETQYF. This rearrangement joins TRBV3-1 (or the pseudogene TRBV3-2) to TRBJ2-5; D is unresolved. Trimming removed 1 base from V and 5 bases from J, with 8 bases in between. The CDR3 consists of 13 residues. Germline CDR1 reads LGHDT; CDR2 reads YNNKEL (reference sequence).

V usage is TRBV13 and J usage is TRBJ2-7; the match to TRBD1 covers 7 bases. The CDR3 runs to 14 residues. V lost 4 bases to trimming and J lost 6 bases; unmatched junction nucleotides: 9. CDR1 and CDR2 from the germline V gene are PRHDT and FYEKMQ (reference sequence). The CDR3 sequence is CASSYRQGAAEQYF. For the CDR3, the DNA is TGTGCCAGCAGCTACCGACAGGGAGCAGCCGAGCAGTACTTC.